The clone carrying this T cell receptor (beta chain) was detected many times. This sample was taken from a study of Graves' ophthalmopathy and Graves' hyperthyroidism. RNA transcripts yielded amplified TCR beta CDR3 regions. HTBI primers served in a first-round RT-PCR, which a second-round multiplex PCR followed. TCRdb reanalysed the multiplex PCR reads using MiXCR and keeps one entry per CDR3 protein. The data contain around 400,000 distinct CDR3 sequences, 20% to 25% of them singletons. CDR3 length: 14 amino acids. The V end was cut by 5 bases, the J end by 3 bases, with 11 bases between. The sequenced sample consisted of peripheral blood. The clonotype comes from a woman aged 18-29 years with stable Graves' hyperthyroidism. The chain joins TRBV12-3 or TRBV12-4 to TRBJ1-5, with D perhaps TRBD1 (5 bases). The DNA for the CDR3 is TGTGCCAGCAGTGCGACAGTTCCCAATCAGCCCCAGCATTTT. This encodes CASSATVPNQPQHF.